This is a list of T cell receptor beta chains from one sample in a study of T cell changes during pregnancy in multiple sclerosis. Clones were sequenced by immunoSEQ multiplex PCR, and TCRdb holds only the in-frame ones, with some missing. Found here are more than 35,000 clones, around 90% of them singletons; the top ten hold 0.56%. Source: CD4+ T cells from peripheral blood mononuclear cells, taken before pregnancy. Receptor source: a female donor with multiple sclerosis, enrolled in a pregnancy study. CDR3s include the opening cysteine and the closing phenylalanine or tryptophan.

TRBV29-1,CSLRAGRRAFF
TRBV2,CASSVSRQDTYGYTF
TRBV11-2,CASSQGAFREKLFF
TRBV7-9,CASSSSGTSFSTQYF
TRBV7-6,CASSLLPPTSGESYNEQFF
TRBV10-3,CAISEGGGGTEAFF
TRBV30,CAWSVVGGNTEAFF
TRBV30,CAWSVGGGRTDTQYF
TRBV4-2,CASSQGSSNTDTQYF
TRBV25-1,CASSPRGTFTPYEQYF
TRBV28,CASSLPRRGRVGYTF
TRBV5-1,CASREQDLVGVETQYF
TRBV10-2,CASAGQVRGAFF
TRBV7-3,CASSQQEGLTLHF
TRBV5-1,CASSPGSGQKYYEQYF
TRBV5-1,CASSLVGGSYNEQFF
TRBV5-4,CASSSPSQFADTQYF
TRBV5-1,CASSPWRYSYNEQFF